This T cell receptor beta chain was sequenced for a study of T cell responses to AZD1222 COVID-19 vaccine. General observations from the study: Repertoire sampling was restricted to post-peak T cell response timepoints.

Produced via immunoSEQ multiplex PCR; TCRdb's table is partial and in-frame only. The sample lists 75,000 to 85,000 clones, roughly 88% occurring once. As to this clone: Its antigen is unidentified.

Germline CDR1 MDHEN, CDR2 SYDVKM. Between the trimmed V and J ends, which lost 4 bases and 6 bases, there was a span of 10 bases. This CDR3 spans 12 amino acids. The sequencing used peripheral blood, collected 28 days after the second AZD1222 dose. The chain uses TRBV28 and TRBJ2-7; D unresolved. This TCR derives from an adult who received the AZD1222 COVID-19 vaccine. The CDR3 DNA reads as TGTGCCAGCAGTTCCAACCTGGCCGAGCAGTACTTC. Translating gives CASSSNLAEQYF.